The present TCR beta chain was sequenced within a study of breast tumors, draining lymph nodes, adjacent tissues. In regard to this clonotype: A much larger clone differs from this one at a single base, so this may be a read error.

TCRdb re-called the multiplex PCR reads with MiXCR, one entry per CDR3 protein. Here the sample spans around 50,000 distinct CDR3 sequences, 20% to 25% being singletons. The specimen was breast tumor tissue. The TCR was taken from a female donor with breast cancer. Some clones in this sample may be carry-over from other donors' samples.

In nucleotides, the CDR3 is TGTGCCAGCAGGCCCGGGACCTTCACCGGGGAGCCGTTTTTT. This sequence encodes CASRPGTFTGEPFF. The V call is TRBV28, the J call TRBJ2-2; the D gene could be TRBD1 or TRBD2 (5 bases each). CDR3 length equals 14 residues. Germline assignment: CDR1 MDHEN and CDR2 SYDVKM.